The source of this TCR beta chain is a study of memory CD4+ T cells and cytomegalovirus serostatus. Across the study: Donors were healthy Belgian adults, fewer than ten CMV seropositive and around 23 seronegative.

Profiling relied on immunoSEQ multiplex PCR, and the TCRdb table lists in-frame clones only, not all of them. The table shows about 39,000 clones, with roughly 78% occurring only once. Single viable CD3+CD4+CD8-CD45RO+ cells were sorted as the memory CD4+ T cells. Serostatus was set by detecting CMV pp150, pp28, p38, p52 IgG. After thawing, CD4+ T cells were positively selected. Germline assignment: CDR1 SQVTM and CDR2 ANQGSEA. This CDR3 has 13 amino acids. Trimming stripped 3 bases from V and 0 bases from J, with 5 bases between. Specimen: memory CD4+ T cells from blood. The TCR was taken from an adult in good health and CMV-seronegative. The J gene is TRBJ2-2, the V gene TRBV29-1; TRBD2 is a possible D gene (5 bases). The CDR3 DNA is TGCAGCGTTGACGGGGCGAACACCGGGGAGCTGTTTTTT. This sequence encodes CSVDGANTGELFF.